This T cell receptor beta chain derives from a study of shared clonotypes between healthy human individuals. Study-wide findings and caveats: Only a few donors were included, so the genetic and exposure-history diversity represented was limited.

The donors were all Caucasian adults (living in Nashville, Tennessee). PCR replicates performed on unsorted PBMC used roughly 320 ng DNA, around 28,000 T cell genomes. In the original analysis: In the immunoSEQ data, sequences were junction-only and lacked quality scores, so filtering differed. Assay used: immunoSEQ multiplex PCR; TCRdb lists only in-frame clones, some missing. V and J calls and clone size are given by that table; D and trimming were obtained from the DNA. The sample shows about half a million clones, around 80% of them seen only once. This clone was picked up one time. Its antigen is unidentified. V gave up 2 bases and J gave up 4 bases; unmatched junction bases: 3. The CDR3 totals 14 residues. CDR1 MNHEY and CDR2 SMNVEV come from the germline V gene (reference sequence).

The source material was PBMCs. The receptor was isolated from a woman aged 40 to 55 in good health. Some clones in this sample may be carry-over from other donors' samples. The chain couples TRBV27 to TRBJ2-3, with 7 positions matching TRBD1. The CDR3 loop reads CASSLDRVADTQYF. Here the CDR3 DNA reads TGTGCCAGCAGTTTAGACAGGGTAGCAGATACGCAGTATTTT.